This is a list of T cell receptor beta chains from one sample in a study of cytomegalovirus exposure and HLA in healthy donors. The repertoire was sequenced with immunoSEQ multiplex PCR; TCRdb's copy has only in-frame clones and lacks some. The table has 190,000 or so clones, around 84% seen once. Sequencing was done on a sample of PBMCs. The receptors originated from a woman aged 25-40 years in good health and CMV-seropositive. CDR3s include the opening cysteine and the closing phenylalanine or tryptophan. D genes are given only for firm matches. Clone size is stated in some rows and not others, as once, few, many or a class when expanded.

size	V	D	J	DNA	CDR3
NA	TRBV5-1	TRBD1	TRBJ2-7	TGCGCCAGCAGCTTGGTTTCAGGGGGTGCCTACGAGCAGTACTTC	CASSLVSGGAYEQYF
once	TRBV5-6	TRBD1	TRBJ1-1	TGTGCCAGCAGCCCCTTAGGGACAGAGAACACTGAAGCTTTCTTT	CASSPLGTENTEAFF
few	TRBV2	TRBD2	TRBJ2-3	TGTGCCAGCGGAGAGCGGGAGTTGAATACGCAGTATTTT	CASGERELNTQYF
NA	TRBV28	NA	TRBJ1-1	TGTGCCAGCGGCCGATTAACCGAAGCTTTCTTT	CASGRLTEAFF
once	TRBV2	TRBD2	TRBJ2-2	TGTGCCAGCAGAATTCTAGCGGGGCCCACCGGGGAGCTGTTTTTT	CASRILAGPTGELFF
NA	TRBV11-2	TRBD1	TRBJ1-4	TGTGCCAGCAGCACCCGACAGGGGTTGGGGACTAATGAAAAACTGTTTTTT	CASSTRQGLGTNEKLFF
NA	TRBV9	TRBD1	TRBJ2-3	TGTGCCAGCAGCGTAGGACAGGGGGTCACAGATACGCAGTATTTT	CASSVGQGVTDTQYF
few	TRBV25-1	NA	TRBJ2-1	TGTGCCAGCAGTGAAGCGCAGGGAAGGGGCAATGAGCAGTTCTTC	CASSEAQGRGNEQFF
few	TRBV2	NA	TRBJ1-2	TGTGCCAGCAGTGGGGGGCCTCGGGGCTACACCTTC	CASSGGPRGYTF
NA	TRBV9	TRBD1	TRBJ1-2	TGTGCCAGCAGCGTAGCATCGGACAGGGGGTATGGCTACACCTTC	CASSVASDRGYGYTF